This entry lists 32 T cell receptor beta chains sequenced from one sample in a study of post-analysis software for immune sequencing data. Study-wide results and limits: In patients, a few TRBV segments were more frequent than in controls, with TRBV5-6, TRBV5-1 and TRBV20-1 among them.

Prepared TCR beta cDNA libraries contained unique molecular identifiers. Via MiXCR, TCRdb re-called the PCR reads, giving one row per CDR3 protein. The table shows roughly 800,000 distinct CDR3 sequences, with under 70% occurring only once. These receptors are not linked to any known antigen. The sample was blood. Receptors were obtained from a girl aged 10-17 years with multiple sclerosis.

The V call is TRBV29-1, the J call TRBJ2-7, with TRBD2 matching over 7 bases. V shed 5 bases and J 1 base; nucleotides not matched to a gene: 11. The CDR3 sequence is 15 residues long. Germline V lookup: CDR1 SQVTM, CDR2 ANQGSEA. The CDR3 region is CSVFIPGRPSYEQYF. The CDR3 DNA is TGCAGCGTTTTCATCCCCGGGAGGCCTTCCTACGAGCAGTACTTC.

The chain recombines TRBV18 with TRBJ2-1; D is ambiguous. CDR1 KGHSH and CDR2 LQKENI come from the germline V gene. The CDR3 is 14 residues long. V lost 8 bases and J 4 bases, leaving 15 bases between the germline ends. Here the CDR3 DNA reads TGTGCCAGCCTCTTAGCAGGCGGTTACAATGAGCAGTTCTTC. The encoded protein is CASLLAGGYNEQFF.

The chain recombines TRBV7-3 with TRBJ2-1, with a tentative D call TRBD2 (7 bases). The CDR3 is 15 residues long. Germline lookup yields CDR1 SGHTA and CDR2 FQGTGA. Deletions cut 5 bases from V and 9 bases from J, with 20 bases between. CDR3 residues: CASSPEGGTYGEQFF. CDR3 nucleotide sequence: TGTGCCAGCAGCCCGGAGGGGGGGACCTATGGTGAGCAGTTCTTC.

This clonotype was seen a few times. The chain combines TRBV12-3 or TRBV12-4 with TRBJ1-4; D is uncertain. V was pared by 6 bases and J by 13 bases, with 21 bases between. This CDR3 is built from 14 residues. The CDR3 is CASRTRPPSSRLFF. CDR3 nucleotide sequence: TGTGCCAGCAGAACCCGGCCACCTTCGTCAAGACTGTTTTTT.

The rearrangement uses TRBV10-3 and TRBJ2-7; 8 nucleotides agree with TRBD1. The CDR3 contains 13 residues. The J segment lost 2 bases and the V segment lost 10 bases, leaving 7 bases of the junction unmatched. Germline CDR1 and CDR2: ENHRY and SYGVKD. The CDR3 sequence: CATRAGGPYEQYF. In DNA, the CDR3 is TGTGCCACCCGGGCAGGGGGCCCCTACGAGCAGTACTTC.

The rearrangement uses TRBV7-8 and TRBJ1-2, with D tentatively TRBD1 (6 bases). This CDR3 is built from 14 residues. The V end was cut by 6 bases, the J end by 1 base, with 12 bases between. CDR1 is SGHVS, CDR2 FQNEAQ, per germline. In DNA form, the CDR3 reads TGTGCCAGCAGTCCGAGGGACATTAACTATGGCTACACCTTC. Protein: CASSPRDINYGYTF.

The chain is built from TRBV10-3 and TRBJ2-3; 10 bases match TRBD2. The CDR3 has 17 amino acids. Germline V gene data show CDR1 as ENHRY and CDR2 as SYGVKD. Losses at the gene ends were 6 bases for V and 2 bases for J; bases not matched to a gene: 11. CDR3 sequence: CAISWKSGGEYTDTQYF. In nucleotides, the CDR3 is TGTGCCATCAGCTGGAAGAGCGGGGGGGAATACACAGATACGCAGTATTTT.

On this clonotype: Because the CDR3 is missing its conserved closing phenylalanine or tryptophan, this is likely a read error. The chain couples TRBV18 to TRBJ1-2; 10 bases align to TRBD1. The V and J ends lost 8 bases and 4 bases, in that order; junction bases with no gene match: 7. CDR1 and CDR2 (germline): KGHSH, LQKENI. The CDR3 is 14 residues long. CDR3 nucleotides: TGTGCCAGCACGGGACAGGGGAACGTCTATGGCTACACCTGC. Its protein is CASTGQGNVYGYTC.

The rearrangement uses TRBV5-1 and TRBJ2-3, with no clear D. The CDR3 is made up of 15 amino acids. Germline CDR1 and CDR2: SGHRS and YFSETQ. Trimming removed 2 bases from V and 3 bases from J, with 13 bases in between. The CDR3 loop reads CASSFQAAATDTQYF. The CDR3 DNA follows: TGCGCCAGCAGCTTCCAGGCGGCCGCGACAGATACGCAGTATTTT.

This clonotype was recorded a few times. The chain's CDR3 is CASSLRTSGSNDEQYF. The CDR3 region has the DNA TGCGCCAGCAGCCTCCGGACTAGCGGGAGCAACGACGAGCAGTACTTC. The J gene is TRBJ2-4, the V gene TRBV5-1; 13 bases map to TRBD2. The DNA matches TRBJ2-7 better at its end, which makes the J call doubtful. Germline V gene data show CDR1 as SGHRS and CDR2 as YFSETQ. The CDR3 runs to 16 residues.

This clonotype has only a few counts. V gene TRBV20-1 combines with J gene TRBJ2-1; D is perhaps TRBD1 or TRBD2 (6 bases each). CDR1 is DFQATT, CDR2 SNEGSKA, per germline (reference sequence). The V and J ends lost 3 bases and 0 bases respectively, with 12 bases between them. The CDR3 length is 15 residues. The CDR3 nucleotides are TGCAGTGCTAGCCCGGGGGCCAGCTCCTACAATGAGCAGTTCTTC. Translating gives CSASPGASSYNEQFF.

This clonotype was detected only a few times. The rearrangement uses TRBV20-1 and TRBJ2-1; TRBD2 matches 7 bases. Germline V gene sequence: CDR1 DFQATT, CDR2 SNEGSKA (reference sequence). CDR3 length: 15 amino acids. J gave up 2 bases and V 3 bases, and 7 bases lay outside the gene matches. DNA for the CDR3: TGCAGTGCTAGCAACGCGGGAGACGCCTACAATGAGCAGTTCTTC. Protein product: CSASNAGDAYNEQFF.

This sequence joins TRBV15 and TRBJ1-1; no firm D call. The length of the CDR3 is 14 residues. The V and J ends lost 0 bases and 1 base respectively, with 6 bases between them. Germline loops: CDR1 LNHNV, CDR2 YYDKDF (reference sequence). The CDR3 DNA follows: TGTGCCACCAGCAGAGATCCGGCGAACACTGAAGCTTTCTTT. Protein product: CATSRDPANTEAFF.

The rearrangement links TRBV5-1 to TRBJ2-4, with TRBD2 matching over 14 bases. CDR3 size: 22 residues. The germline gives CDR1 SGHRS, CDR2 YFSETQ. Trimming at V came to 1 base and at J to 2 bases, leaving 17 bases not matched to a gene. The CDR3 DNA is TGCGCCAGCAGCTTGATTTCCGGGACTAGCGGGAGAGTGGGTAGAACCAAAAACATTCAGTACTTC. Translated: CASSLISGTSGRVGRTKNIQYF.

This rearrangement joins TRBV5-5 to TRBJ1-2; possibly TRBD1 for D (6 bases). CDR3 size: 14 residues. Germline V gives CDR1 SGHKS, CDR2 YYEKEE (reference sequence). Trimming took off 1 base at V and 6 bases at J, with 13 bases between the two ends. The DNA for the CDR3 is TGTGCCAGCAGCTTGTTGTCGGGGGGCAATGGCTACACCTTC. Translating gives CASSLLSGGNGYTF.

The chain joins TRBV20-1 to TRBJ1-1; no definite D call. Germline-derived CDR1 and CDR2 are DFQATT and SNEGSKA (reference sequence). The CDR3 is 14 amino acids. The ends were cut back, 4 bases at V and 5 bases at J, with 17 bases in the middle. In DNA form, the CDR3 reads TGCAGTGCTAAAGCTCCGAACCGTGGGACTGAAGCTTTCTTT. It codes for CSAKAPNRGTEAFF.

The chain uses TRBV7-9 and TRBJ2-7; D is unresolved. The germline gives CDR1 SEHNR, CDR2 FQNEAQ (reference sequence). The CDR3 covers 11 residues. The ends were cut back, 11 bases at V and 5 bases at J, with 13 bases in the middle. The CDR3 is CAGTQSHEQYF. The CDR3 DNA sequence: TGTGCCGGTACACAATCCCACGAGCAGTACTTC.

The count of this clonotype is one. The chain employs TRBV20-1 and TRBJ2-3; no clear D gene. V was trimmed by 7 bases and J by 1 base, leaving 9 bases between them. Germline CDR1 is DFQATT and CDR2 is SNEGSKA (reference sequence). This CDR3 is built from 12 residues. The CDR3 here is CSEARGTDTQYF. The CDR3 coding sequence is TGCAGTGAGGCCCGGGGCACAGATACGCAGTATTTT.

V and J are TRBV10-3 and TRBJ2-1, with TRBD2 as a possible D gene (6 bases). Germline values: CDR1 ENHRY, CDR2 SYGVKD. This CDR3 contains 14 residues. Trimming shortened V by 10 bases and J by 7 bases, and 20 bases separated the two germline ends. CDR3 nucleotides: TGTGCCACTCACACACATAATGGGGGGAATGAGCAGTTCTTC. Translated, it gives CATHTHNGGNEQFF.

The chain recombines TRBV2 with TRBJ1-5, with a possible D match to TRBD1 (6 bases). Trimming pared 8 bases from V and 7 bases from J, leaving 18 bases between. Per germline, CDR1 SNHLY and CDR2 FYNNEI. The CDR3 is made up of 14 amino acids. For the CDR3, the DNA is TGTGCCAGCCTACCGGGACAACCTGGCCAGCCCCAGCATTTT. Translation: CASLPGQPGQPQHF.

The chain combines TRBV3-1 with TRBJ2-3, with D perhaps given as TRBD1 or TRBD2 (5 bases each). V lost 2 bases and J 0 bases, leaving 18 bases between the germline ends. Germline lookup yields CDR1 LGHDT and CDR2 YNNKEL (reference sequence). CDR3 length: 18 residues. The chain's CDR3 is CASSQRKPGWGSTDTQYF. As DNA, the CDR3 is TGTGCCAGCAGCCAACGGAAACCTGGATGGGGGAGCACAGATACGCAGTATTTT.

This clonotype was seen a handful of times. The chain is built from TRBV6-2 or TRBV6-3 and TRBJ2-1; possibly TRBD2 for D (5 bases). V was clipped by 8 bases and J by 8 bases, with 19 bases between them. This CDR3 comprises 14 residues. CDR1 is MNHEY, CDR2 SVGEGT, per germline. The chain's CDR3 is CASQELVASHEQFF. For the CDR3, the DNA is TGTGCCAGCCAAGAACTGGTAGCGTCGCATGAGCAGTTCTTC.

V and J are TRBV5-1 and TRBJ2-2, with TRBD1 matching 9 bases. There are 17 residues in the CDR3. Per the germline V gene, CDR1 is SGHRS and CDR2 is YFSETQ. The J segment lost 3 bases and the V segment lost 2 bases, leaving 8 bases of the junction unmatched. CDR3 DNA: TGCGCCAGCAGCTTAATTCTCGGACAGGGGCACACCGGGGAGCTGTTTTTT. Its translation: CASSLILGQGHTGELFF.

This clonotype was seen a few times. V gene TRBV5-1 combines with J gene TRBJ2-7; 8 bases line up with TRBD1. CDR3 length: 16 residues. CDR1 is SGHRS, CDR2 YFSETQ, per germline. The ends lost 4 bases at V and 5 bases at J; junction bases unmatched: 14. In DNA, the CDR3 is TGCGCCAGCAGCCATTCCGCCAGACAGGGGATGGACGAGCAGTACTTC. Translated: CASSHSARQGMDEQYF.

The count of this clonotype is one. This rearrangement joins TRBV12-3 or TRBV12-4 to TRBJ2-7; 7 bases align to TRBD1. This CDR3 is 14 amino acids long. V dropped 7 bases and J dropped 2; count of bases not matched to a gene: 8. DNA of the CDR3: TGTGCCAGCACCCTGGGGGACAGTGCCTACGAGCAGTACTTC. Encoded protein: CASTLGDSAYEQYF.

There are a few counts of this clonotype. The chain links TRBV29-1 to TRBJ2-3, with TRBD1 matching 9 bases. Germline lookup yields CDR1 SQVTM and CDR2 ANQGSEA. V lost 8 bases to trimming and J lost 5 bases; unmatched junction nucleotides: 11. This CDR3 has 14 amino acids. The CDR3: CSSPRGTGRDTQYF. The CDR3 DNA is TGCAGCTCTCCCAGGGGGACAGGGAGAGATACGCAGTATTTT.

This clonotype was found a few times. The V gene is TRBV7-3, the J gene TRBJ2-7; weak D call: TRBD1 (6 bases). The CDR3 consists of 13 residues. CDR1 and CDR2 from the germline V gene are SGHTA and FQGTGA. With 0 bases removed from V and 5 bases from J, the gap between germline ends came to 8 bases. As DNA, the CDR3 is TGTGCCAGCAGCTTAACCAGGGGCCACGAGCAGTACTTC. It specifies CASSLTRGHEQYF.

This clonotype was recorded once. J is TRBJ1-2 and V is TRBV20-1; D is possibly TRBD1 (6 bases). This CDR3 has 16 residues. Germline lookup yields CDR1 DFQATT and CDR2 SNEGSKA (reference sequence). V was cut by 5 bases and J by 5 bases, with 24 bases left in between. The DNA of the CDR3 is TGCAGTGCTGGGGGGGGGACACCACGGTCAGAGTATGGCTACACCTTC. Protein sequence: CSAGGGTPRSEYGYTF.

CDR3 nucleotides: TGTGCCAGCAGCGCGACAGGGGGAACATCGGGGGCCAACGTCCTGACTTTC. Protein product: CASSATGGTSGANVLTF. V is TRBV7-9 and J is TRBJ2-6, with 9 nucleotides matching TRBD1. V was pared by 5 bases and J by 4 bases, with 9 bases of the junction left unmatched. The CDR3 runs to 17 residues. Per germline, CDR1 SEHNR and CDR2 FQNEAQ (reference sequence).

The V and J genes are TRBV5-4 and TRBJ2-5; 8 bases agree with TRBD1. The CDR3 is made up of 16 amino acids. Germline V CDR1 and CDR2: SGHNT, YYREEE (reference sequence). With 0 bases clipped from V and 0 bases from J, the junction kept 4 bases outside the gene matches. CDR3 DNA sequence: TGTGCCAGCAGCTTGGAGCGGACAGGGAACCAAGAGACCCAGTACTTC. It translates to CASSLERTGNQETQYF.

J is TRBJ2-1 and V is TRBV27; TRBD1 agrees at 8 bases. CDR3 size: 17 residues. V shed 5 bases and J 4 bases; nucleotides not matched to a gene: 13. Germline V CDR1 and CDR2: MNHEY, SMNVEV (reference sequence). The CDR3 nucleotides are TGTGCCAGCAGTCCCTTGTCCGGGACAGGCTTATACAATGAGCAGTTCTTC. This gives the protein CASSPLSGTGLYNEQFF.

This clonotype has a handful of counts. The chain carries TRBV20-1 and TRBJ2-1; 12 nucleotides agree with TRBD2. Germline V gene data show CDR1 as DFQATT and CDR2 as SNEGSKA (reference sequence). The V and J ends lost 4 bases and 8 bases, in that order; junction bases with no gene match: 6. This CDR3 spans 14 amino acids. The CDR3 region has the DNA TGCAGTGCTACCCTAGCGGGAGGGCCAGATGAGCAGTTCTTC. Protein: CSATLAGGPDEQFF.